These 30 T cell receptor beta chains were sequenced from one sample in a study of lymphopenia after photon versus proton radiotherapy (dated by TCRdb to about 2019). The library was prepared using the immunoSEQ multiplex PCR assay. In its TCRdb copy, this immuneACCESS table keeps in-frame sequences only and misses some clones. Where compared with another copy, unresolved V genes explain less than half of these, and the others have no known cause. This sample has more than 35,000 clones in its table, and approximately 81% of those were observed once. The ten largest clonotypes hold approximately 3% of the sample. Specimen: peripheral blood, collected from a patient treated with photon-based radiotherapy. The receptors stem from a man aged 45 to 65 with gastric cancer.

The rearrangement joins TRBV5-8 to TRBJ2-7; the D gene is possibly TRBD1 (6 bases). Germline CDR1 reads SGHTS; CDR2 reads YDEGEE. V gave up 4 bases and J gave up 0 bases, with 14 bases separating them. This CDR3 contains 15 residues. This CDR3 is CASSHDRRFSYEQYF. The CDR3 region has the DNA TGTGCCAGCAGCCACGACAGGCGATTCTCCTACGAGCAGTACTTC.

The count of this clone is one. This chain uses TRBV4-1 with TRBJ2-2; 9 bases map to TRBD1. J was trimmed by 6 bases and V by 3 bases; bases with no gene match: 17. This CDR3 comprises 19 residues. Germline V CDR1 and CDR2: MGHRA, YSYEKL. CDR3 protein: CASSHQPKGGQGVSGELFF. The CDR3 DNA is TGCGCCAGCAGCCATCAACCGAAGGGGGGACAGGGTGTTTCCGGGGAGCTGTTTTTT.

The chain joins TRBV4-3 to TRBJ1-3; tentative D call: TRBD1 (5 bases). Germline lookup yields CDR1 LGHNA and CDR2 YSLEER. The germline V and J ends were trimmed by 1 base and 7 bases, with 17 bases remaining between them. CDR3 size: 16 residues. The CDR3 is CASSQVVAREGNTIYF. DNA of the CDR3: TGCGCCAGCAGCCAAGTTGTGGCCAGGGAAGGTAACACCATATATTTT.

The gene calls are TRBV5-4 and TRBJ2-2, with D maybe TRBD2 (6 bases). Germline values: CDR1 SGHNT, CDR2 YYREEE (reference sequence). The V end was cut by 4 bases, the J end by 1 base, with 11 bases between. CDR3 length: 15 amino acids. CDR3 protein: CASSPRRGNTGELFF. The CDR3 DNA follows: TGTGCCAGCAGCCCCAGGCGGGGGAACACCGGGGAGCTGTTTTTT.

The chain carries TRBV6-6 and TRBJ1-2; D is unclear. Trimming shortened V by 2 bases and J by 4 bases, and 11 bases separated the two germline ends. Germline V gene lookup returns CDR1 MNHNY and CDR2 SVGAGI (reference sequence). CDR3 length: 14 amino acids. CDR3 protein: CASSYPAARYGYTF. In nucleotides, the CDR3 is TGTGCCAGCAGTTACCCGGCAGCGCGCTATGGCTACACCTTC.

This sequence joins TRBV5-6 and TRBJ1-5, with TRBD1 matching over 12 bases. This CDR3 contains 18 residues. V trimming: 0 bases; J trimming: 6 bases; junction bases outside the gene matches: 10. The germline V gene has CDR1 SGHDT and CDR2 YYEEEE. The DNA of the CDR3 is TGTGCCAGCAGCTTGGTGGGGACAGGGGGCTTAGATGGTCAGCCCCAGCATTTT. Protein product: CASSLVGTGGLDGQPQHF.

This clone is a singleton in its sample. The chain combines TRBV6-5 with TRBJ1-2, with D unclear. With 2 bases removed from V and 8 bases from J, the gap between germline ends came to 12 bases. The CDR3 contains 13 residues. The germline gives CDR1 MNHEY, CDR2 SVGAGI. CDR3 residues: CASSYGDEGGYTF. In DNA, the CDR3 is TGTGCCAGCAGTTACGGAGATGAGGGAGGCTACACCTTC.

The V gene is TRBV30, the J gene TRBJ2-3; D uncertain. Germline V gene sequence: CDR1 GTSNPN, CDR2 SVGIG (reference sequence). With 1 base removed from V and 3 bases from J, the gap between germline ends came to 2 bases. CDR3 length equals 11 residues. The CDR3, as DNA: TGTGCCTGGAGTGCGACAGATACGCAGTATTTT. Protein sequence: CAWSATDTQYF.

This chain uses TRBV19 with TRBJ1-2; TRBD1 matches at 8 bases. Germline CDR1 and CDR2: LNHDA and SQIVND (reference sequence). CDR3 size: 15 residues. V lost 4 bases to trimming and J lost 4 bases; unmatched junction nucleotides: 8. The DNA of the CDR3 is TGTGCCAGTAGTACCATGGACAGGGATGCCTATGGCTACACCTTC. It specifies CASSTMDRDAYGYTF. Full variable domain (outside the CDR3, taken from reference TRBV19 and TRBJ1-2): DGGITQSPKYLFRKEGQNVTLSCEQNLNHDAMYWYRQDPGQGLRLIYYSQIVNDFQKGDIAEGYSVSREKKESFPLTVTSAQKNPTAFYLCASSTMDRDAYGYTFGSGTRLTVV.

This chain's CDR3 is CASSMRGGRGGNEQFF. For the CDR3, the DNA is TGTGCCAGCAGCATGCGGGGAGGCAGGGGAGGCAATGAGCAGTTCTTC. This sequence joins TRBV7-8 and TRBJ2-1; either TRBD1 or TRBD2 may fit D (6 bases each). Germline V gene lookup returns CDR1 SGHVS and CDR2 FQNEAQ. The CDR3 length is 16 residues. V lost 5 bases, J lost 6 bases, and 20 bases lay in between.

The chain combines TRBV7-9 with TRBJ2-1; perhaps TRBD1 as D (5 bases). The CDR3 has 13 amino acids. Looked up from germline, CDR1 is SEHNR and CDR2 is FQNEAQ (reference sequence). With 5 bases removed from V and 4 bases from J, the gap between germline ends came to 9 bases. The CDR3 DNA reads TGTGCCAGCAGCCCGGACACGTACAATGAGCAGTTCTTC. Protein sequence: CASSPDTYNEQFF.

The chain joins TRBV12-1 to TRBJ1-4. TRBV12-1 is recorded as a pseudogene. The CDR3 loop spans 13 amino acids. This chain's CDR3 is CASSSQRHEKLFF. DNA for the CDR3: TGTGCCAGCAGCTCCCAACGCCATGAAAAACTGTTTTTT.

This sequence joins TRBV5-1 and TRBJ1-2; D is ambiguous. V shed 2 bases and J shed 3 bases, with 8 bases lying between them. This CDR3 contains 13 residues. CDR1 and CDR2 (germline): SGHRS, YFSETQ. This chain's CDR3 is CASSLRDDYGYTF. The CDR3 DNA reads as TGCGCCAGCAGCTTAAGGGATGACTATGGCTACACCTTC.

The J gene is TRBJ2-2, the V gene TRBV11-2; D remains unclear. CDR3 size: 13 residues. V was clipped by 0 bases and J by 6 bases, with 5 bases between them. Germline-derived CDR1 and CDR2 are SGHAT and FQNNGV. CDR3 loop: CASSLDVAGELFF. CDR3 in DNA: TGTGCCAGCAGCTTAGATGTCGCCGGGGAGCTGTTTTTT.

For the CDR3, the DNA is TGCGCCAGCAGCCCGCCGGACTACAATGAGCAGTTCTTC. It codes for CASSPPDYNEQFF. The V call is TRBV4-1, the J call TRBJ2-1; D gene unclear. The CDR3 spans 13 residues. Between the trimmed V and J ends, which lost 4 bases and 3 bases, there was a span of 7 bases. CDR1 is MGHRA, CDR2 YSYEKL, per germline.

V usage is TRBV18 and J usage is TRBJ2-1; 8 nucleotides agree with TRBD1. Germline CDR1 reads KGHSH; CDR2 reads LQKENI. V lost 2 bases, J lost 9 bases, and 9 bases stayed unmatched. The CDR3 consists of 15 residues. The CDR3 sequence: CASSPVTGAQLEQFF. CDR3 coding DNA: TGTGCCAGCTCACCAGTGACAGGGGCACAACTTGAGCAGTTCTTC.

The chain links TRBV6-5 to TRBJ1-2; weak D call: TRBD1 (6 bases). The CDR3 sequence is 12 residues long. Germline V gives CDR1 MNHEY, CDR2 SVGAGI. Trimming pared 6 bases from V and 7 bases from J, leaving 12 bases between. The CDR3 DNA reads as TGTGCCAGCAGGCAAACAGGGTTTGGCTACACCTTC. It is translated as CASRQTGFGYTF.

In DNA, the CDR3 is TGTGCCAGCAGCTCAGACAGGGAAAGGGAGCAGTTCTTC. This gives the protein CASSSDREREQFF. The rearrangement uses TRBV7-8 and TRBJ2-1; the match to TRBD1 covers 7 bases. The germline CDR1 and CDR2 sequences are SGHVS and FQNEAQ. V was pared by 4 bases and J by 10 bases, with 7 bases of the junction left unmatched. This CDR3 is built from 13 residues.

CDR3 sequence: CASSLDRAEAKNIQYF. The CDR3 DNA sequence: TGTGCCAGCAGTTTGGACAGGGCGGAAGCCAAAAACATTCAGTACTTC. The chain couples TRBV28 to TRBJ2-4, with 8 positions matching TRBD1. Germline V lookup: CDR1 MDHEN, CDR2 SYDVKM. CDR3 length equals 16 residues. V trimming: 3 bases; J trimming: 0 bases; junction bases outside the gene matches: 4.

The rearrangement joins TRBV7-8 to TRBJ2-1, with 12 bases that match TRBD2. Per germline, CDR1 SGHVS and CDR2 FQNEAQ. V lost 10 bases, J lost 7 bases, and 5 bases stayed unmatched. CDR3 length: 13 amino acids. The CDR3 reads CAIGLAGFNEQFF. The CDR3 DNA reads TGTGCCATCGGACTAGCGGGATTTAATGAGCAGTTCTTC. The full variable domain, its missing parts supplied by reference TRBV7-8 and TRBJ2-1, is GAGVSQSPRYKVAKRGQDVALRCDPISGHVSLFWYQQALGQGPEFLTYFQNEAQLDKSGLPSDRFFAERPEGSVSTLKIQRTQQEDSAVYLCAIGLAGFNEQFFGPGTRLTVL.

The chain has TRBV11-2 and TRBJ1-4; D may be TRBD1 (5 bases). The CDR3 extends over 12 amino acids. V gave up 5 bases and J gave up 8 bases, with 9 bases separating them. Germline CDR1 and CDR2: SGHAT and FQNNGV. The CDR3: CASSNPGEKLFF. The CDR3 DNA reads TGTGCCAGCAGCAATCCAGGGGAAAAACTGTTTTTT. The entire variable domain, with the rest obtained from reference TRBV11-2 and TRBJ1-4, is as follows: EAGVAQSPRYKIIEKRQSVAFWCNPISGHATLYWYQQILGQGPKLLIQFQNNGVVDDSQLPKDRFSAERLKGVDSTLKIQPAKLEDSAVYLCASSNPGEKLFFGSGTQLSVL.

CDR3 sequence reads: CASSFGDRVSFGNTIYF. The DNA for the CDR3 is TGCGCCAGCAGCTTTGGGGACAGGGTCAGCTTTGGAAACACCATATATTTT. This chain connects TRBV5-1 to TRBJ1-3, with 9 positions matching TRBD1. Trimming removed 2 bases from V and 3 bases from J; junction bases left unmatched: 9. The CDR3 length is 17 residues. The germline V gene has CDR1 SGHRS and CDR2 YFSETQ.

J is TRBJ1-4 and V is TRBV2; D might be TRBD1 (5 bases). Germline assignment: CDR1 SNHLY and CDR2 FYNNEI. CDR3 length: 16 amino acids. The V gene lost 1 base and the J gene lost 5 bases, with 14 bases spanning the gap. CDR3 residues: CASSEVPGTQNEKLFF. The CDR3 DNA is TGTGCCAGCAGTGAAGTCCCGGGGACCCAAAATGAAAAACTGTTTTTT. Looking up the rest from reference TRBV2 and TRBJ1-4 gives the full variable domain: EPEVTQTPSHQVTQMGQEVILRCVPISNHLYFYWYRQILGQKVEFLVSFYNNEISEKSEIFDDQFSVERPDGSNFTLKIRSTKLEDSAMYFCASSEVPGTQNEKLFFGSGTQLSVL.

This clone came up once. The chain has TRBV7-2 and TRBJ2-1; tentative D call: TRBD2 (5 bases). Trimming removed 2 bases from V and 7 bases from J, with 15 bases in between. The CDR3 covers 15 residues. The germline gives CDR1 SGHTA, CDR2 FQGNSA. The CDR3 DNA is TGTGCCAGCAGCTTAACGGCGGGTATGGATAATGAGCAGTTCTTC. This encodes CASSLTAGMDNEQFF.

The V call is TRBV29-1, the J call TRBJ1-2; D is unresolved. Germline CDR1 SQVTM, CDR2 ANQGSEA. The germline V and J ends were trimmed by 7 bases and 9 bases, with 15 bases remaining between them. The CDR3 length is 11 residues. The CDR3 bases are TGCAGCGCCGGGGAGGGCAAGAGCTACACCTTC. It yields the protein CSAGEGKSYTF.

This clone was counted a single time. The chain uses TRBV7-9 and TRBJ2-1, with TRBD2 matching over 11 bases. J lost 4 bases, V lost 5 bases, and 10 bases had no gene match. Germline CDR1 SEHNR, CDR2 FQNEAQ (reference sequence). The length of the CDR3 is 17 residues. The CDR3 DNA sequence: TGTGCCAGCAGCCCCGGACTAGCGGGTGGGTTGTACAATGAGCAGTTCTTC. This codes for CASSPGLAGGLYNEQFF. Together with reference TRBV7-9 and TRBJ2-1, the CDR3 gives the full variable domain: DTGVSQNPRHKITKRGQNVTFRCDPISEHNRLYWYRQTLGQGPEFLTYFQNEAQLEKSRLLSDRFSAERPKGSFSTLEIQRTEQGDSAMYLCASSPGLAGGLYNEQFFGPGTRLTVL.

The V call is TRBV13, the J call TRBJ2-1; either TRBD1 or TRBD2 may fit D (5 bases each). V was pared by 6 bases and J by 9 bases, with 15 bases between. From germline, CDR1 is PRHDT and CDR2 FYEKMQ (reference sequence). CDR3 length: 13 residues. CDR3 sequence (DNA): TGTGCCAGCAGTGGGGGTTTAGATGGTGAGCAGTTCTTC. Translation: CASSGGLDGEQFF.

This chain joins TRBV2 and TRBJ2-5; 11 bases map to TRBD2. This CDR3 has 16 amino acids. In germline, CDR1 is SNHLY, CDR2 FYNNEI. V lost 1 base and J lost 8; bases outside the gene matches: 9. In nucleotides, the CDR3 is TGTGCCAGCAGTGAAGGTCGGCTAGCGGGGGGTACAACCCAGTACTTC. It is translated as CASSEGRLAGGTTQYF.

This chain joins TRBV10-3 and TRBJ1-5; D might be TRBD1 (5 bases). The CDR3 is 16 residues long. Trimming shortened V by 6 bases and J by 3 bases, and 18 bases separated the two germline ends. CDR1 is ENHRY, CDR2 SYGVKD, per germline. CDR3 DNA sequence: TGTGCCATCAGCCTGGGACCTTTAGGCAACAATCAGCCCCAGCATTTT. It translates to CAISLGPLGNNQPQHF.

This chain uses TRBV27 with TRBJ2-3; maybe TRBD1 (5 bases). CDR1 and CDR2 (germline): MNHEY, SMNVEV (reference sequence). There are 15 residues in the CDR3. Trimming shortened V by 3 bases and J by 5 bases, and 15 bases separated the two germline ends. CDR3 nucleotide sequence: TGTGCCAGCAGTTTTAAGGGGTACCGACAAGATACGCAGTATTTT. The encoded protein is CASSFKGYRQDTQYF.